The rows below give T cell receptor beta chains drawn from one sample of a study of blood T cells in healthy people across ages. TCRdb re-called the 5' RACE reads with MiXCR, one entry per CDR3 protein. The sample includes fewer than 800,000 distinct CDR3 sequences, 20% to 30% seen only once; the top ten take under 10%. These data were likewise used in another study, on T cells of mothers and their children.

Sequencing was performed on blood. These receptors were obtained from a boy younger than 18 in good health. CDR3s include the opening cysteine and the closing phenylalanine or tryptophan. The D gene is left open where the match is weak. Some rows mark clone size as missing; the rest say once, few, many or name a class of expanded clone.

V gene,D gene,J gene,clone size,CDR3 length,CDR3 DNA,CDR3 protein
TRBV6-2/TRBV6-3,TRBD1,TRBJ1-1,few,14,TGTGCCAGCAGTTACCCTGACAGGGTGACTGAAGCTTTCTTT,CASSYPDRVTEAFF
TRBV20-1,TRBD1,TRBJ1-2,few,14,TGCAGTGCACGAGGGGGCGGGGTACTCTATGGCTACACCTTC,CSARGGGVLYGYTF
TRBV21-1,.,TRBJ2-7,.,13,TGTGCCAGCAGCAAAGGGGTACGGGACGAGCAGTACTTC,CASSKGVRDEQYF
TRBV7-8,.,TRBJ2-3,.,12,TGTGCCAGCAGCCACCAGAAAGATACGCAGTATTTT,CASSHQKDTQYF
TRBV7-9,.,TRBJ2-3,few,20,TGTGCCAGCAGCTTACTCCCGGGACAGGGAATCCAGCGGGAGGCAGATACGCAGTATTTT,CASSLLPGQGIQREADTQYF
TRBV5-6,TRBD2,TRBJ2-5,.,15,TGTGCCAGCAGCTTGGTCAGCGGGGGGGAAGAGACCCAGTACTTC,CASSLVSGGEETQYF
TRBV29-1,.,TRBJ2-7,.,14,TGCAGCGTTCAGACGACAGGAAGTACCTACGAGCAGTACTTC,CSVQTTGSTYEQYF
TRBV3-1,TRBD2,TRBJ2-4,few,20,TGTGCCAGCAGCCAGGCCATCGGGACTAGTGGGGTCGCTGCCAAAAACATTCAGTACTTC,CASSQAIGTSGVAAKNIQYF
TRBV7-3,.,TRBJ2-7,few,13,TGTGCCAGCAGCCCGCGGGGGCGTGACGAGCAGTACTTC,CASSPRGRDEQYF
TRBV5-1,.,TRBJ1-4,few,15,TGCGCCAGCAGCTTGGAAGGGAGGGCTAATGAAAAACTGTTTTTT,CASSLEGRANEKLFF
TRBV7-9,.,TRBJ1-2,.,14,TGTGCCAGCAGCTTCCTTGGGGGGGAGTATGGCTACACCTTC,CASSFLGGEYGYTF
TRBV3-1,TRBD1,TRBJ1-4,.,17,TGTGCCAGCAGCCAGGGAATGGACAGGGGTCGTAATGAAAAACTGTTTTTT,CASSQGMDRGRNEKLFF
TRBV7-2,.,TRBJ2-7,.,15,TGTGCCAGCAGCCCAGACGGACAGTTGTCCTACGAGCAGTACTTC,CASSPDGQLSYEQYF
TRBV14,.,TRBJ2-7,few,15,TGTGCCAGCAGCCAGGTAAAGGGGGGTGACTACGAGCAGTACTTC,CASSQVKGGDYEQYF
TRBV28,.,TRBJ1-1,.,15,TGTGCCAGCAGTGCCCAGGGAGGGGTGAACACTGAAGCTTTCTTT,CASSAQGGVNTEAFF
TRBV5-6,.,TRBJ1-1,.,15,TGTGCCAGCAGCTCTCTTCCCGGCGGGGGAGGTGAAGCTTTCTTT,CASSSLPGGGGEAFF
TRBV5-1,TRBD1,TRBJ2-7,few,14,TGCGCCAGCAGCCCAATGACAGGGGCCGACGAGCAGTACTTC,CASSPMTGADEQYF
TRBV3-1,TRBD1,TRBJ2-5,.,15,TGTGCCAGCGGCAAAATTGAGGGGGCAGGGGAGACCCAGTACTTC,CASGKIEGAGETQYF
TRBV9,.,TRBJ2-5,.,15,TGTGCCAGCAGCGTAGCGGGCGGTACCCAAGAGACCCAGTACTTC,CASSVAGGTQETQYF
TRBV6-5,TRBD1,TRBJ2-7,.,14,TGTGCCAGCAGGAACAGGGACAGCTACTACGAGCAGTACTTC,CASRNRDSYYEQYF
TRBV7-3,.,TRBJ1-2,.,12,TGTGCCAGCAGCTTTAACGAGCGGGGCTACACCTTC,CASSFNERGYTF
TRBV12-3/TRBV12-4,TRBD1,TRBJ2-1,few,14,TGTGCCAGCAGTTTTCAGGGGGCGCTTAATGAGCAGTTCTTC,CASSFQGALNEQFF
TRBV9,.,TRBJ2-5,.,17,TGTGCCAGCAGCGTAGGTGCAGGGGCCGTATACCAAGAGACCCAGTACTTC,CASSVGAGAVYQETQYF
TRBV5-1,.,TRBJ1-5,.,13,TGCGCCAGCAGCCCAGACGTTAATCAGCCCCAGCATTTT,CASSPDVNQPQHF
TRBV5-6,.,TRBJ1-5,.,18,TGTGCCAGCAGCTTGGGGGGACCGACTAGGGGTGGGAATCAGCCCCAGCATTTT,CASSLGGPTRGGNQPQHF
TRBV28,TRBD2,TRBJ2-1,.,13,TGTGCCAGCAGAGCGGGGGGACCTGGGAAGCAGTTCTTC,CASRAGGPGKQFF
TRBV29-1,TRBD2,TRBJ2-2,.,18,TGCAGCGTCCTATCGCCCGAGACTAGCGGGAGGAACACCGGGGAGCTGTTTTTT,CSVLSPETSGRNTGELFF
TRBV12-3/TRBV12-4,.,TRBJ2-7,few,13,TGTGCCAGCAGTCGTAAACAGGGCCACGAGCAGTACTTC,CASSRKQGHEQYF
TRBV23-1,.,TRBJ2-5,.,16,TGCGCCAGCAGTCACCTCTACAGGGAAGTGAGGGAGACCCAGTACTTC,CASSHLYREVRETQYF
TRBV20-1,.,TRBJ2-1,.,14,TGCAGTGCTAGAGTTCGGGGGTACTACAATGAGCAGTTCTTC,CSARVRGYYNEQFF
TRBV7-2,TRBD2,TRBJ2-1,.,16,TGTGCCAGCAGCTTAGCAGGACTAGCGGGAGGGATTGAGCAGTTCTTC,CASSLAGLAGGIEQFF
TRBV4-1,.,TRBJ2-3,.,15,TGCGCCAGCAGCCCGACTAGATACAGCACAGATACGCAGTATTTT,CASSPTRYSTDTQYF
TRBV7-8,TRBD1,TRBJ2-5,few,16,TGTGCCAGCAGCCCTTGGGGACAGGGGGACCAAGAGACCCAGTACTTC,CASSPWGQGDQETQYF
TRBV5-6,TRBD2,TRBJ2-5,few,15,TGTGCCAGCAGCTTAGGCGGGGGGGCCAAAGAGACCCAGTACTTC,CASSLGGGAKETQYF
TRBV5-1,TRBD1,TRBJ2-2,.,17,TGCGCCAGCAGCTTGGTGACCCCCATCCGACAGGGGTGGGAGCTGTTTTTT,CASSLVTPIRQGWELFF
TRBV10-3,TRBD2,TRBJ2-3,few,19,TGTGCCATCAGTCGTAGATACTCGCCTAGCGGGGGATCCACAGATACGCAGTATTTT,CAISRRYSPSGGSTDTQYF
TRBV4-3,.,TRBJ2-7,.,15,TGCGCCAGCAGCCACCGGGACGGGCCAACCTACGAGCAGTACTTC,CASSHRDGPTYEQYF
TRBV29-1,TRBD1,TRBJ1-2,.,13,TGCAGCGCTAGAATACAGGGGGCAGGGGGCTACACCTTC,CSARIQGAGGYTF
TRBV7-2,.,TRBJ2-7,.,15,TGTGCCAGCAGCTTAGAAGGGACCCCCGGCCACGAGCAGTACTTC,CASSLEGTPGHEQYF
TRBV6-2/TRBV6-3,TRBD1,TRBJ2-7,.,14,TGTGCCAGCAGTCCCCTGACAGGGGGCTACGAGCAGTACTTC,CASSPLTGGYEQYF
TRBV12-3/TRBV12-4,.,TRBJ1-2,.,13,TGTGCCAGCAGTTCCTATAGCGGCTATGGCTACACCTTC,CASSSYSGYGYTF
TRBV10-3,.,TRBJ2-5,.,12,TGTGCCATCAGTGAGGAAGAGGAGACCCAGTACTTC,CAISEEEETQYF
TRBV5-8,TRBD2,TRBJ2-4,few,15,TGTGCCAGCAGCTTGACTAGCGGTAGGAATGGCATTCAGTACTTC,CASSLTSGRNGIQYF
TRBV7-2,.,TRBJ1-3,.,15,TGTGCCAGCAGCTTGATAGGGAAAGTTGTAAACACCATATATTTT,CASSLIGKVVNTIYF
TRBV4-1,TRBD2,TRBJ2-3,.,17,TGCGCCAGCAGCCAGTGGGAACTAGCGGAGAGCACAGATACGCAGTATTTT,CASSQWELAESTDTQYF
TRBV10-3,.,TRBJ1-2,few,12,TGTGCCATCAGTGAGTCGAACCCAGGCTACACCTTC,CAISESNPGYTF
TRBV24-1,.,TRBJ2-5,.,12,TGTGCCACCACCAGGACTTTCAAAACCCAGTGCTTC,CATTRTFKTQCF
TRBV7-6,TRBD1,TRBJ2-1,.,14,TGTGCCAGCAGCTTACTTACAGGGGGCCATGAGCAGTTCTTC,CASSLLTGGHEQFF
TRBV7-9,.,TRBJ2-1,few,14,TGTGCCAGCAGCTTAGTTAGGACCTACAATGAGCAGTTCTTC,CASSLVRTYNEQFF
TRBV7-9,.,TRBJ2-7,.,13,TGTGCCAGCAGCTCATGGACGGAGTACGAGCAGTACTTC,CASSSWTEYEQYF
TRBV25-1,TRBD1,TRBJ1-1,.,18,TGTGCCAGCAGTGAATCCGGGACAGGGGGCAGAAAGAACACTGAAGCTTTCTTT,CASSESGTGGRKNTEAFF
TRBV4-1,.,TRBJ2-3,.,14,TGCGCCAGCAGCCAAGATAGTGGGACAGATACGCAGTATTTT,CASSQDSGTDTQYF
TRBV4-2,.,TRBJ2-7,.,15,TGTGCCAGCAGCCAAGGGACCGGGACGGTCTACGAGCAGTACTTC,CASSQGTGTVYEQYF
TRBV7-2,.,TRBJ1-5,.,14,TGTGCCAGCAGCCCTAGGGCGGGAGATCAGCCCCAGCATTTT,CASSPRAGDQPQHF
TRBV12-3/TRBV12-4,.,TRBJ2-7,.,15,TGTGCCAGCAGTCCCCGGAGGGGTAGCTCCTACGAGCAGTACTTC,CASSPRRGSSYEQYF
TRBV3-1,TRBD2,TRBJ2-7,.,17,TGTGCCAGCAGCCAAGGCCGTTCACTAGCGGGGGGGTACGAGCAGTACTTC,CASSQGRSLAGGYEQYF
TRBV6-5,TRBD2,TRBJ2-1,.,16,TGTGCCAGCAGTTCTCTCCTAGCGGGAGACGACAATGAGCAGTTCTTC,CASSSLLAGDDNEQFF